This T cell receptor (beta chain) was observed in a study of T cells expressing NK-cell markers. A remark on this clonotype: What it binds is not known.

Each CDR3 protein gets one entry in TCRdb, which reprocessed the 5' RACE reads and gives no DNA. The sample includes a few hundred thousand distinct CDR3 sequences. The study, taken as a whole, reports: Dominant NKG2C+ clonotypes in roughly six donors made up about 1.0-7.5% of CD8+ T cells.

The CDR3 is 15 amino acids. Looked up from germline, CDR1 is SGHRS and CDR2 is YFSETQ. This clonotype originated in a man aged 18-75 years in good health. Sequenced: blood T cells: a sorted CD56 or NKG2C T cell subset, CD4+ or CD8+ T cells, or bulk PBMC T cells (not recorded which). J is TRBJ2-2 and V is TRBV5-1; TCRdb's D call, TRBD1, is unchecked because there is no DNA. The CDR3 here is CASRGPGRSTGELFF. Drawing the rest from reference TRBV5-1 and TRBJ2-2, the complete variable domain is KAGVTQTPRYLIKTRGQQVTLSCSPISGHRSVSWYQQTPGQGLQFLFEYFSETQRNKGNFPGRFSGRQFSNSRSEMNVSTLELGDSALYLCASRGPGRSTGELFFGEGSRLTVL.